These T cell receptor beta chains were read from a single sample in a study of blood T cell repertoires in COVID-19. The repertoire was sequenced with immunoSEQ multiplex PCR; TCRdb's copy has only in-frame clones and lacks some. The table has under 250,000 clones, around 83% seen once. The sample consisted of peripheral blood. The receptors originated from a man aged 35 to 55 with active or convalescent COVID-19. The CDR3 runs from the conserved cysteine through the conserved F or W. The D gene is left open where the match is weak. Part of the rows lack a size; the others show once, few, many or a class for expanded clones.

.	once	TRBJ2-5	TRBV5-1	TGCGCCAGCAGCTTGGAGCGAGCGAACCAAGAGACCCAGTACTTC	CASSLERANQETQYF
TRBD2	.	TRBJ2-1	TRBV20-1	TGCAGTGCTAGTCCCCGAGTCCTAGCGGGGATAGGGCAGTTCTTC	CSASPRVLAGIGQFF
TRBD1	.	TRBJ1-6	TRBV6-5	TGTGCCAGCACCCTGACAGGGACCTCGGGACCCCTCCACTTT	CASTLTGTSGPLHF
TRBD2	many	TRBJ2-7	TRBV19	TGTGCCAGTAGTATCGGTTTAACTAGCGGGGCTCACGAGCAGTACTTC	CASSIGLTSGAHEQYF
.	.	TRBJ1-4	TRBV5-1	TGCGCCAGCAGCTTGGCAGCTAATGAAAAACTGTTTTTT	CASSLAANEKLFF
.	few	TRBJ1-2	TRBV5-1	TGCGCCAGCAGCTCCCCCGGGACTGGGGGCTACACCTTC	CASSSPGTGGYTF
TRBD1	.	TRBJ1-4	TRBV13	TGTGCCAGCAGCCCTGACCCTGGACAGGGGGGTGAAAAACTGTTTTTT	CASSPDPGQGGEKLFF
TRBD1	.	TRBJ2-7	TRBV7-7	TGTGCTAGCAGTGTCCACCCCCGGGACAGGGCCTACGAGCAGTACTTC	CASSVHPRDRAYEQYF
.	few	TRBJ2-7	TRBV6-1	TGTGCCAGCAGTGAACGACCAGGGGCGGGCGAGCAGTACTTC	CASSERPGAGEQYF
TRBD2	.	TRBJ2-4	TRBV4-3	TGCGCCAGCAGCCCGGGGACTAGCGGGGGGTTAGAGAACATTCAGTACTTC	CASSPGTSGGLENIQYF
.	.	TRBJ2-7	TRBV5-1	TGCGCCAGCAGCTTGGAATACTCTGACAGAGGCCTATCCTACGAGCAGTACTTC	CASSLEYSDRGLSYEQYF
TRBD1	once	TRBJ1-5	TRBV5-1	TGCGCCAGCAGCTCCGCAGGGGGAATTGATCAGCCCCAGCATTTT	CASSSAGGIDQPQHF
.	once	TRBJ1-5	TRBV20-1	TGCAGTGCTAGTTCCCCTCCCAATCAGCCCCAGCATTTT	CSASSPPNQPQHF
TRBD2	.	TRBJ2-7	TRBV4-1	TGCGCCAGCAGCCAAGAACCGGGGGGGGCTCCCTACGAGCAGTACTTC	CASSQEPGGAPYEQYF
.	.	TRBJ2-1	TRBV6-5	TGTGCCAGCAGTTCTGACGGTGGGGCTTACAATGAGCAGTTCTTC	CASSSDGGAYNEQFF
.	.	TRBJ1-3	TRBV6-5	TGTGCCATTCTTCCCCAACTAGGAAACACCATATATTTT	CAILPQLGNTIYF
TRBD2	once	TRBJ2-1	TRBV5-1	TGCGCCAGCAGCTTGAGGGAAAGCGGGAGGGTCTACAATGAGCAGTTCTTC	CASSLRESGRVYNEQFF
.	.	TRBJ2-2	TRBV4-3	TGCGCCAGCAGCCTGGCGGGTCCGAACACCGGGGAGCTGTTTTTT	CASSLAGPNTGELFF
.	once	TRBJ1-2	TRBV11-2	TGTGCCAGCAGCTTAAGGGGAGGGTTTGGCTACACCTTC	CASSLRGGFGYTF
.	.	TRBJ1-5	TRBV5-1	TGCGCCAGCAGCTTGGCCGGGGAAGGGTATCAGCCCCAGCATTTT	CASSLAGEGYQPQHF
.	.	TRBJ1-6	TRBV30	TGTGCCTGGAGTGTACAGGGTTCTTCACCCCTCCACTTT	CAWSVQGSSPLHF
TRBD1	.	TRBJ2-2	TRBV5-1	TGCGCCAGCAGCCAGGACAGGGGGCGTATCGGCGGGGAGCTGTTTTTT	CASSQDRGRIGGELFF
.	.	TRBJ1-1	TRBV2	TGTGCCAGCAGTGGAGACAGTTTTGAGAACACTGAAGCTTTCTTT	CASSGDSFENTEAFF
TRBD1	.	TRBJ1-2	TRBV27	TGTGCCAGCAGTGATCGACAGGGAAATAACTATGGCTACACCTTC	CASSDRQGNNYGYTF
.	.	TRBJ2-2	TRBV19	TGTGCCAGTAGTATCGGACAGAACACCGGGGAGCTGTTTTTT	CASSIGQNTGELFF
.	.	TRBJ1-2	TRBV29-1	TGCAGCGTGGCCCGGCAGGTAGGAGGCTACACCTTC	CSVARQVGGYTF
.	.	TRBJ1-3	TRBV6-2/TRBV6-3	TGTGCCAGCAGTCCAGGAATCACCTCTGGAAACACCATATATTTT	CASSPGITSGNTIYF
.	.	TRBJ1-5	TRBV30	TGTGCCTGGAGTGTTACCGGGGGTCAGCCCCAGCATTTT	CAWSVTGGQPQHF
.	once	TRBJ2-2	TRBV7-9	TGTGCCAGCAGCCCCCTATTCGGCAGGGGATCCACCTTCACCGGGGAGCTGTTTTTT	CASSPLFGRGSTFTGELFF
.	.	TRBJ2-1	TRBV12-2	TGTGCAAGTCGCTCTAGCGGGAGTCCGTCCTATGAGCAGTTCTTC	CASRSSGSPSYEQFF
.	.	TRBJ2-1	TRBV6-5	TGTGCCAGCCACGATTGGGCGAATGAGCAGTTCTTC	CASHDWANEQFF
.	.	TRBJ2-1	TRBV3-1/TRBV3-2	TGTGCCAGCAGCTTTGGACAGCCGACCTACAATGAGCAGTTCTTC	CASSFGQPTYNEQFF
.	.	TRBJ1-1	TRBV7-8	TGTGCCAGCAGGTCGACGGGGGGATCGGCTATGAACACTGAAGCTTTCTTT	CASRSTGGSAMNTEAFF
.	.	TRBJ1-6	TRBV30	TGTGCCTGGAGTGTACAAAGAGGGAATTCACCCCTCCACTTT	CAWSVQRGNSPLHF
.	.	TRBJ1-5	TRBV29-1	TGCAGCGTGGGAACAGGGACTAGCAATCAGCCCCAGCATTTT	CSVGTGTSNQPQHF
TRBD1	.	TRBJ1-1	TRBV18	TGTGCCAGCTCACTCGGCGGCAGGGGGCGCCGAGATGAAGCTTTCTTT	CASSLGGRGRRDEAFF
.	.	TRBJ1-3	TRBV25-1	TGTGCCAGCAGTGATTGGGTGACAGACGGAAACACCATATATTTT	CASSDWVTDGNTIYF
.	.	TRBJ1-6	TRBV30	TGTGCCCGACTATCGCTCAGGGGACCCGCGCTCCACTTT	CARLSLRGPALHF
TRBD2	.	TRBJ2-2	TRBV4-3	TGCGCCAGCAGCCCTAACCTCATCAGCGGGGGGGCGAACACCGGGGAGCTGTTTTTT	CASSPNLISGGANTGELFF
.	.	TRBJ2-7	TRBV5-1	TGCGCCAGCAGCTTGGGTTCACAGTTAGCCTACGAGCAGTACTTC	CASSLGSQLAYEQYF
TRBD1	.	TRBJ1-2	TRBV10-3	TGTGCCATCAGTGAGTCGGAGGGGGCTGGTGGCTACACCTTC	CAISESEGAGGYTF
.	.	TRBJ2-1	TRBV11-2	TGTGCCAGCAGCCCAGTCGCGGGGGCTAACCACAATGAGCAGTTCTTC	CASSPVAGANHNEQFF
.	.	TRBJ1-1	TRBV4-3	TGCGCCAGCAGCCAATCTGCGCTTATGAACACTGAAGCTTTCTTT	CASSQSALMNTEAFF
TRBD1	once	TRBJ1-1	TRBV4-3	TGCGCCAGCAGCCAAGATCCGGGACAGAAGAACACTGAAGCTTTCTTT	CASSQDPGQKNTEAFF
.	.	TRBJ2-3	TRBV30	TGTGCCTGGAGGAGGGACACAGATACGCAGTATTTT	CAWRRDTDTQYF
.	.	TRBJ1-2	TRBV7-9	TGTGCCAGCAGCTCCGGGACTCCCCATGGGGGCTACACCTTC	CASSSGTPHGGYTF
TRBD1	.	TRBJ2-3	TRBV9	TGTGCCAGCAGCCCAAGACAGGGGTTGGGCACAGATACGCAGTATTTT	CASSPRQGLGTDTQYF
.	.	TRBJ2-3	TRBV6-5	TGTGCCACGAGCCCGATACTAGGAGATACGCAGTATTTT	CATSPILGDTQYF
.	.	TRBJ2-1	TRBV12-5	TGTGCTAGCAACAGGGAAGGGAATGAGCAGTTCTTC	CASNREGNEQFF
TRBD1	few	TRBJ1-4	TRBV5-1	TGCGCCAGCAGTCGGACAGGGGATGGGGAAAAACTGTTTTTT	CASSRTGDGEKLFF
TRBD1	.	TRBJ1-1	TRBV3-1/TRBV3-2	TGTGCCAGCAGGCCCTTCGGGACAGGGAACACTGAAGCTTTCTTT	CASRPFGTGNTEAFF
TRBD1	few	TRBJ1-2	TRBV4-1	TGCGCCAGCAGCCAAGCTACAGGGGGTAGCTATGGCTACACCTTC	CASSQATGGSYGYTF
.	once	TRBJ1-1	TRBV19	TGTGCCAGTCTCAGGGGGAACACTGAAGCTTTCTTT	CASLRGNTEAFF
.	.	TRBJ1-2	TRBV9	TGTGCCAGCAGCGTATTCAAAACTTTTAACTATGGCTACACCTTC	CASSVFKTFNYGYTF
.	.	TRBJ1-5	TRBV2	TGTGCCAGCAGCCCCGACGGACTTAGCAATCAGCCCCAGCATTTT	CASSPDGLSNQPQHF